This is a list of T cell receptor beta chains from one sample in a study of shared clonotypes between healthy human individuals. Using immunoSEQ multiplex PCR, the repertoire was profiled, and TCRdb retains in-frame clones only, with some absent. Of approximately 650,000 clones listed, around 95% are singletons. The source material was naive CD8+ T cells sorted from blood. These receptors were obtained from a woman in her twenties or thirties in good health. CDR3s include the opening cysteine and the closing phenylalanine or tryptophan. Fields, in order: J gene, V gene, clone size, CDR3 length, D gene, CDR3 DNA, CDR3 protein. A D gene is named only where the DNA matches it firmly. Some rows have no size entry. The others give once, few or many, or a class for an expanded clone.

J: TRBJ1-1; V: TRBV29-1; size: NA; length: 13; D: NA; DNA: TGCAGCGTTCTGAGGGGAATGAACACTGAAGCTTTCTTT; CDR3: CSVLRGMNTEAFF
J: TRBJ1-4; V: TRBV7-9; size: NA; length: 11; D: NA; DNA: TGTGCCAGCAGCTCCCAGGGTAAACTGTTTTTT; CDR3: CASSSQGKLFF
J: TRBJ1-2; V: TRBV28; size: NA; length: 18; D: NA; DNA: TGTGCCAGCAGTTCTCCAACCGACGGGGCAGGGGCTAACTATGGCTACACCTTC; CDR3: CASSSPTDGAGANYGYTF
J: TRBJ2-7; V: TRBV27; size: NA; length: 14; D: TRBD2; DNA: TGTGCCAGCAGTAGCGGGACTTCCGCCTACGAGCAGTACTTC; CDR3: CASSSGTSAYEQYF
J: TRBJ1-1; V: TRBV4-1; size: NA; length: 16; D: NA; DNA: TGCGCCAGCAGCCAAGAACCCGGGACGTTGAACACTGAAGCTTTCTTT; CDR3: CASSQEPGTLNTEAFF
J: TRBJ2-1; V: TRBV7-9; size: NA; length: 12; D: NA; DNA: TGTGCCAGCAGCTTCGGCCAGCATGAGCAGTTCTTC; CDR3: CASSFGQHEQFF
J: TRBJ1-6; V: TRBV11-2; size: NA; length: 16; D: NA; DNA: TGTGCCAGCAGCTGGGGTACAGGGTTCACCGGTTCACCCCTCCACTTT; CDR3: CASSWGTGFTGSPLHF
J: TRBJ2-4; V: TRBV19; size: once; length: 16; D: TRBD1; DNA: TGTGCCAGTAGTAGGGGGACAGGGCTAGCCAAAAACATTCAGTACTTC; CDR3: CASSRGTGLAKNIQYF
J: TRBJ2-7; V: TRBV13; size: NA; length: 16; D: TRBD1; DNA: TGTGCCAGCAGCCAATGGGGGGACAGGGGCTCCTACGAGCAGTACTTC; CDR3: CASSQWGDRGSYEQYF
J: TRBJ2-3; V: TRBV9; size: NA; length: 11; D: NA; DNA: TGTGCCAGCAGCGTGGGTGATACGCAGTATTTT; CDR3: CASSVGDTQYF
J: TRBJ2-7; V: TRBV2; size: NA; length: 13; D: NA; DNA: TGTGCCAGCAGTGTCGGACACACCTACGAGCAGTACTTC; CDR3: CASSVGHTYEQYF
J: TRBJ2-2; V: TRBV6-5; size: NA; length: 11; D: NA; DNA: TGTGCCAGCAGCCACGACGGGGAGCTGTTTTTT; CDR3: CASSHDGELFF
J: TRBJ2-3; V: TRBV7-2; size: NA; length: 21; D: TRBD2; DNA: TGTGCCAGCAGCTTAGCGCATTTTGGGGGTAGCGGGAGGGAGGGCACAGATACGCAGTATTTT; CDR3: CASSLAHFGGSGREGTDTQYF
J: TRBJ2-7; V: TRBV11-2; size: NA; length: 16; D: NA; DNA: TGTGCCAGCAGCTTGCTCGCCCTATCGGGGGATCAAGAGCAGTACTTC; CDR3: CASSLLALSGDQEQYF
J: TRBJ2-1; V: TRBV13; size: NA; length: 15; D: NA; DNA: TGTGCCAGCAGCTTAGCTGAGAGCTCCTACAATGAGCAGTTCTTC; CDR3: CASSLAESSYNEQFF
J: TRBJ2-7; V: TRBV28; size: NA; length: 14; D: TRBD2; DNA: TGTGCCAGCAGTTTACTAGCGGGGAGCTACGAGCAGTACTTC; CDR3: CASSLLAGSYEQYF